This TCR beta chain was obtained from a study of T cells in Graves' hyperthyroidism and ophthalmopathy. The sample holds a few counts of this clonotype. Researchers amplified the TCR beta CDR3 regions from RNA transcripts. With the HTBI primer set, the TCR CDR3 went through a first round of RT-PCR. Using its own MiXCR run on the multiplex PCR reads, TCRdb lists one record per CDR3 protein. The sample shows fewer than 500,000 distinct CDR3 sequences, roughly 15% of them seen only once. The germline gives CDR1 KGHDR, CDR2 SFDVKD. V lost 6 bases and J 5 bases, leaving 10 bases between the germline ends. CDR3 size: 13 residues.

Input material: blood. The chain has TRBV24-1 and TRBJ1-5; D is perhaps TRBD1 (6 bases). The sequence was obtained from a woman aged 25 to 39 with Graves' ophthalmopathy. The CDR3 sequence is CATSRQEDQPQHF. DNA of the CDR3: TGTGCCACCAGTCGACAGGAAGATCAGCCCCAGCATTTT.